The text below deals with one T cell receptor beta chain. CDR1 MGHRA and CDR2 YSYEKL come from the germline V gene. The CDR3 runs to 15 residues. The V gene end was trimmed by 6 bases and the J gene end by 15 bases; junction bases not matched to a gene: 20. The data were obtained in a study of cytomegalovirus exposure and HLA in healthy donors. For the study at large: The Caucasian-associated ancestry cluster held more than 80% of over 350 genotyped donors.

PCR employed 60 Vbeta and 13 Jbeta primers. Repertoires were generated with immunoSEQ multiplex PCR, while TCRdb's copy carries only in-frame clones and drops some. This table has around 100,000 clones, 74% appearing once. The receptor was isolated from a man aged 50-60 years in good health and CMV-seropositive. Sequenced input: PBMCs. The chain combines TRBV4-1 with TRBJ2-3; TRBD2 agrees at 8 bases. The CDR3 sequence is CASSLGASGGPRGYF. CDR3 nucleotide sequence: TGCGCCAGCAGTCTAGGAGCTTCGGGGGGGCCAAGGGGTTATTTT.